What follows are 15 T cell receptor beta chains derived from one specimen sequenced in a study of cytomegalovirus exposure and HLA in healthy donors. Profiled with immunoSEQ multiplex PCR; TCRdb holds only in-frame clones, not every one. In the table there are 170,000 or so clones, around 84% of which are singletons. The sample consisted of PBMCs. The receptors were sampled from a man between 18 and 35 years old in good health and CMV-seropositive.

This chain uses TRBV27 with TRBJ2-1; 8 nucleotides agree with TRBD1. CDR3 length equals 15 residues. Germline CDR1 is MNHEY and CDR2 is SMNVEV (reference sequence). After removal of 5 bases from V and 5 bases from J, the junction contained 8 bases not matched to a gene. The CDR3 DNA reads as TGTGCCAGCAGTCTAGGGGGGACAGGAAACAATGAGCAGTTCTTC. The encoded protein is CASSLGGTGNNEQFF.

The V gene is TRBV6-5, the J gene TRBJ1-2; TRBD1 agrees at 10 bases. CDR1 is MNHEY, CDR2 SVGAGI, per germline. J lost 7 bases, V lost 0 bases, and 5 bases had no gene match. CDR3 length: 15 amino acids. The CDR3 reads CASSYSFRDRGGYTF. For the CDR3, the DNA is TGTGCCAGCAGTTACTCCTTCCGGGACAGGGGTGGCTACACCTTC.

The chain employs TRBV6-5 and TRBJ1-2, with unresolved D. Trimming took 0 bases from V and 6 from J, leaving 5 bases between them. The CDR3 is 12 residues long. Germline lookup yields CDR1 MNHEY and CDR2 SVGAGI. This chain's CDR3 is CASSYSGDGYTF. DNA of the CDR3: TGTGCCAGCAGTTACTCGGGAGATGGCTACACCTTC.

CDR3 nucleotides: TGCGCCAGCAGTCCGGACAGGGGGCTCGGCACTGAAGCTTTCTTT. Protein: CASSPDRGLGTEAFF. The rearrangement uses TRBV4-1 and TRBJ1-1, with 11 positions matching TRBD1. Germline assignment: CDR1 MGHRA and CDR2 YSYEKL. The CDR3 length is 15 residues. V trimming: 6 bases; J trimming: 4 bases; junction bases outside the gene matches: 7.

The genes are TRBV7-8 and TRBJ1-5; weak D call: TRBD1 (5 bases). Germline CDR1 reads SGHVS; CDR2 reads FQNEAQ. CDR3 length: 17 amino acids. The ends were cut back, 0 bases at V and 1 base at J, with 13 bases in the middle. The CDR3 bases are TGTGCCAGCAGCTTAGCGAGGGAGGGGCCGAGCAATCAGCCCCAGCATTTT. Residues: CASSLAREGPSNQPQHF.

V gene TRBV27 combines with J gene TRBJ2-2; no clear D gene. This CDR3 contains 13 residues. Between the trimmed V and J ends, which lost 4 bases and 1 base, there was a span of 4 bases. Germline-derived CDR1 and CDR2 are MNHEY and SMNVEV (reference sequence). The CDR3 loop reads CASSSRNTGELFF. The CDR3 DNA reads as TGTGCCAGCAGTTCGCGGAACACCGGGGAGCTGTTTTTT.

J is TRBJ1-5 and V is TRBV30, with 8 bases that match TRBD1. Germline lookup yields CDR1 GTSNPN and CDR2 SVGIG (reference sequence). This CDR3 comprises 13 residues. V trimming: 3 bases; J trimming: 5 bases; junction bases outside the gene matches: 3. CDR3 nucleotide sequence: TGTGCCTGGAGGGGGACAGGTCATCAGCCCCAGCATTTT. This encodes CAWRGTGHQPQHF.

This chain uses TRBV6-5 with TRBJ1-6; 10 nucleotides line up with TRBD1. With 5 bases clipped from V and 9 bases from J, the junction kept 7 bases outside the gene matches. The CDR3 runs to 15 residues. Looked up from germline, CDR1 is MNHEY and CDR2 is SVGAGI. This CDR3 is CASSRTGGLGSPLHF. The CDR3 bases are TGTGCCAGCAGTAGGACAGGGGGTCTTGGTTCACCCCTCCACTTT.

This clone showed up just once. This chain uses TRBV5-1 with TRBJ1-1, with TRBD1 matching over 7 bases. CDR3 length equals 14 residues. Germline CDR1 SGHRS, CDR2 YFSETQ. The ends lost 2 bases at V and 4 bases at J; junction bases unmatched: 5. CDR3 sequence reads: CASSFTGDITEAFF. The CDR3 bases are TGCGCCAGCAGCTTCACAGGGGATATCACTGAAGCTTTCTTT.

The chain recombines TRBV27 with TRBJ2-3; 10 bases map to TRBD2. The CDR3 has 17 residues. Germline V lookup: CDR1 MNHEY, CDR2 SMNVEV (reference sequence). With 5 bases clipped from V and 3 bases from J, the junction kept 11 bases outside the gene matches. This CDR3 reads CASSPWTSGFATDTQYF. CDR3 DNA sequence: TGTGCCAGCAGTCCGTGGACTAGCGGATTTGCAACAGATACGCAGTATTTT.

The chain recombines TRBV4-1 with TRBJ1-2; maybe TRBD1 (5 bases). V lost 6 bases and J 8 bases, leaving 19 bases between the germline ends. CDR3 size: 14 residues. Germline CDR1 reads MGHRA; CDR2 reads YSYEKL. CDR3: CASSGRGGGSGYTF. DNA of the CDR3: TGCGCCAGCAGTGGGAGAGGCGGGGGGAGCGGCTACACCTTC.

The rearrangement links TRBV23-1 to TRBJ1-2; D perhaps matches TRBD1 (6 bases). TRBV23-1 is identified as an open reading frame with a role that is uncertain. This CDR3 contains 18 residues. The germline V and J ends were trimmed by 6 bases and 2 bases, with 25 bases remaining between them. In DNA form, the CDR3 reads TGCGCCAGCAGCCCCACAGGGCTTCGGGAGGGATTCAACTATGGCTACACCTTC. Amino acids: CASSPTGLREGFNYGYTF.

This CDR3 is CASSLRGGHTEAFF. CDR3 DNA sequence: TGTGCCAGCAGCTTAAGGGGGGGACACACTGAAGCTTTCTTT. V and J are TRBV5-6 and TRBJ1-1, with D possibly matching TRBD1 (6 bases). The CDR3 has 14 residues. The germline V and J ends were trimmed by 2 bases and 3 bases, with 11 bases remaining between them. Per the germline V gene, CDR1 is SGHDT and CDR2 is YYEEEE.

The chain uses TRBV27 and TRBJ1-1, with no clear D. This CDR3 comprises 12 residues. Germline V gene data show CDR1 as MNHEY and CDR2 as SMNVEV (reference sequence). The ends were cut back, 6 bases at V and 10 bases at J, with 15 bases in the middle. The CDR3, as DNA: TGTGCCAGCAGGCCCGGCCTGGGAGTAGCTTTCTTT. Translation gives CASRPGLGVAFF.

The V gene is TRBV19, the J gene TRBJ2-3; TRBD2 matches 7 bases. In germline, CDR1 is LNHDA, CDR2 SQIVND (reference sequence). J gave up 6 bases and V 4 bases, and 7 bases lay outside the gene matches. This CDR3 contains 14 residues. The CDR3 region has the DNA TGTGCCAGTAGTAGCGGGAGTGAGGCGGATACGCAGTATTTT. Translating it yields CASSSGSEADTQYF.